Each of the 18 T cell receptor beta chains below was sequenced from the same sample in a study of blood T cells in healthy people across ages. Then a second PCR, running roughly 7 to 11 cycles, was carried out with a sample-barcoded 5' primer and a J-beta primer mix. One entry per CDR3 protein, called by TCRdb with MiXCR from the 5' RACE reads. The sample has about 1,800,000 distinct CDR3 sequences, over 25% seen once; the top ten hold roughly 8%. The sample consisted of blood. Receptors were obtained from a woman in her twenties or thirties in good health.

The chain recombines TRBV9 with TRBJ1-2; TRBD1 matches at 10 bases. The CDR3 has 14 amino acids. Germline V CDR1 and CDR2: SGDLS, YYNGEE. V gave up 3 bases and J gave up 5 bases; unmatched junction bases: 4. In DNA, the CDR3 is TGTGCCAGCAGCGGGGACAGGGGAGGATATGGCTACACCTTC. Its protein is CASSGDRGGYGYTF.

In its sample, this clonotype was seen once. The chain has TRBV5-6 and TRBJ1-1; TRBD1 is a possible D gene (5 bases). The germline gives CDR1 SGHDT, CDR2 YYEEEE. Trimming pared 6 bases from V and 1 base from J, leaving 16 bases between. The CDR3 is 15 amino acids. CDR3 residues: CASTLGAAKNTEAFF. In DNA, the CDR3 is TGTGCCAGCACCCTAGGGGCAGCAAAGAACACTGAAGCTTTCTTT.

This chain connects TRBV5-6 to TRBJ2-7; 8 nucleotides line up with TRBD1. The CDR3 runs 15 residues. V shed 4 bases, J shed 5 bases, and the junction held 11 bases outside the gene matches. Germline V CDR1 and CDR2: SGHDT, YYEEEE. The CDR3 DNA sequence: TGTGCCAGCAGCCCAGCAGGACAGGGCTCTGACGAGCAGTACTTC. This codes for CASSPAGQGSDEQYF.

This clonotype was seen only a few times. The chain carries TRBV7-9 and TRBJ2-1; D may correspond to TRBD1 or TRBD2 (5 bases each). In germline, CDR1 is SEHNR, CDR2 FQNEAQ (reference sequence). The CDR3 runs to 13 residues. Trimming stripped 8 bases from V and 7 bases from J, with 15 bases between. CDR3 coding DNA: TGTGCCAGCTCAACGGGACCCCAGAATGAGCAGTTCTTC. It translates to CASSTGPQNEQFF.

The chain has TRBV29-1 and TRBJ1-5, with D hard to call. Germline values: CDR1 SQVTM, CDR2 ANQGSEA. Trimming cost V 5 bases and J 3 bases, with 11 bases left between them. The length of the CDR3 is 13 residues. The CDR3 sequence is CSVIWGTNQPQHF. CDR3 sequence (DNA): TGCAGCGTTATATGGGGTACCAATCAGCCCCAGCATTTT.

The gene calls are TRBV5-1 and TRBJ2-7; TRBD1 might be the D (5 bases). This CDR3 spans 15 amino acids. V was trimmed by 0 bases and J by 2 bases, leaving 12 bases between them. The germline gives CDR1 SGHRS, CDR2 YFSETQ. The CDR3 loop is CASSLVWGVTYEQYF. The CDR3 DNA reads TGCGCCAGCAGCTTGGTATGGGGCGTCACCTACGAGCAGTACTTC.

Points on this clonotype: The conserved final phenylalanine or tryptophan is absent from the CDR3, which likely points to a read error. This sequence joins TRBV12-3 or TRBV12-4 and TRBJ2-5; D might be TRBD2 (5 bases). The CDR3 extends over 14 amino acids. Between the trimmed V and J ends, which lost 4 bases and 5 bases, there was a span of 14 bases. The CDR3 DNA reads TGTGCCAGCAGTTACGGTCCGAGGGCGGAGACCCAGTACGTC. This encodes CASSYGPRAETQYV.

In this sample, this clonotype turned up a few times. The chain recombines TRBV6-2 or TRBV6-3 with TRBJ1-1; D remains unclear. The CDR3 contains 14 residues. The V gene lost 8 bases and the J gene lost 2 bases, with 15 bases spanning the gap. Germline CDR1 reads MNHEY; CDR2 reads SVGEGT. CDR3 residues: CASARLVLNTEAFF. DNA for the CDR3: TGTGCCAGCGCCCGACTAGTCCTCAACACTGAAGCTTTCTTT.

The rearrangement uses TRBV9 and TRBJ2-5; D unresolved. The CDR3 totals 14 residues. From germline, CDR1 is SGDLS and CDR2 YYNGEE. The V gene lost 0 bases and the J gene lost 3 bases, with 9 bases spanning the gap. CDR3 sequence (DNA): TGTGCCAGCAGCGTAGACAGCAGTAAAGAGACCCAGTACTTC. Translation: CASSVDSSKETQYF.

This clonotype is a singleton in its sample. The chain combines TRBV7-2 with TRBJ2-7, with a weak D call TRBD2 (6 bases). Germline V gives CDR1 SGHTA, CDR2 FQGNSA. The CDR3 length is 15 residues. V was clipped by 5 bases and J by 3 bases, with 17 bases between them. The DNA of the CDR3 is TGTGCCAGCAGCGGGGGTTTTAGCGGTCACTACGAGCAGTACTTC. Its protein product is CASSGGFSGHYEQYF.

V usage is TRBV5-1 and J usage is TRBJ2-6; D remains unclear. The germline V gene encodes CDR1 SGHRS and CDR2 YFSETQ. The CDR3 has 17 residues. V shed 0 bases and J shed 0 bases, with 10 bases lying between them. The DNA of the CDR3 is TGCGCCAGCAGCTTGGGTAGGGCGAGCTCTGGGGCCAACGTCCTGACTTTC. Protein product: CASSLGRASSGANVLTF.

Only one count was recorded for this clonotype. It may be a read error: a sequence one base away is much more abundant. The chain recombines TRBV20-1 with TRBJ2-3; D not certain. The CDR3 runs 13 residues. V was clipped by 5 bases and J by 2 bases, with 11 bases between them. From germline, CDR1 is DFQATT and CDR2 SNEGSKA (reference sequence). The CDR3 reads CSAGLVPTDTQYF. CDR3 nucleotides: TGCAGTGCTGGCCTAGTCCCCACAGATACGCAGTATTTT.

About this clonotype itself: A much larger clone lies a single base off, so this may be a read error. This chain connects TRBV27 to TRBJ2-6; maybe TRBD1 (5 bases). Germline-derived CDR1 and CDR2 are MNHEY and SMNVEV (reference sequence). The CDR3 covers 19 residues. This CDR3 is CASSQLTAEWNSGANALTF. The CDR3 DNA sequence: TGTGCCAGCAGTCAGCTGACCGCGGAGTGGAACTCTGGGGCCAACGCCCTGACTTTC. Together with reference TRBV27 and TRBJ2-6, the CDR3 gives the full variable domain: EAQVTQNPRYLITVTGKKLTVTCSQNMNHEYMSWYRQDPGLGLRQIYYSMNVEVTDKGDVPEGYKVSRKEKRNFPLILESPSPNQTSLYFCASSQLTAEWNSGANALTFGAGSRLTVL.

This clonotype has only a few counts. The CDR3 spells CASSSPVSLAGGLQETQYF. The CDR3 DNA follows: TGTGCCAGCAGCTCCCCCGTATCGCTAGCGGGGGGGTTGCAAGAGACCCAGTACTTC. The V call is TRBV7-2, the J call TRBJ2-5; 12 bases line up with TRBD2. The V gene's germline CDR1 is SGHTA and CDR2 FQGNSA. Trimming took 4 bases from V and 2 from J; bases not matched to a gene: 14. The CDR3 contains 19 residues.

The genes are TRBV28 and TRBJ2-7; 11 bases align to TRBD1. The J segment lost 3 bases and the V segment lost 7 bases, leaving 5 bases of the junction unmatched. There are 14 residues in the CDR3. Germline CDR1 and CDR2: MDHEN and SYDVKM. CDR3 in amino acids: CASTIGTGGYEQYF. Here the CDR3 DNA reads TGTGCCAGCACTATAGGGACAGGGGGCTACGAGCAGTACTTC.

This clonotype has only a few counts. CDR3 region: CASRPTSGVGEQYF. The CDR3 DNA reads TGTGCCAGCAGGCCGACTAGCGGGGTAGGCGAGCAGTACTTC. J is TRBJ2-7 and V is TRBV27; 11 bases are shared with TRBD2. The CDR3 runs to 14 residues. Losses at the gene ends were 6 bases for V and 6 bases for J; bases not matched to a gene: 7. Germline values: CDR1 MNHEY, CDR2 SMNVEV (reference sequence).

This clonotype was seen a handful of times. The CDR3 loop reads CASSQDRASGTNEQYF. As DNA, the CDR3 is TGCGCCAGCAGCCAAGATAGGGCTAGCGGGACAAACGAGCAGTACTTC. The chain is built from TRBV4-3 and TRBJ2-7, with 9 positions matching TRBD2. This CDR3 has 16 residues. V shed 0 bases, J shed 5 bases, and the junction held 8 bases outside the gene matches. Germline CDR1 and CDR2: LGHNA and YSLEER.

About this clonotype itself: This may be a read error: a much more frequent sequence differs by one nucleotide. This rearrangement joins TRBV20-1 to TRBJ2-5; 8 bases are a match to TRBD2. The CDR3 loop spans 15 amino acids. J was trimmed by 11 bases and V by 0 bases; bases with no gene match: 14. The germline V gene encodes CDR1 DFQATT and CDR2 SNEGSKA (reference sequence). CDR3: CSAREPSGPGYEQYF. The CDR3 DNA sequence: TGCAGTGCTAGAGAACCTAGCGGGCCGGGCTATGAGCAGTACTTC.